The following is a T cell receptor beta chain sequence with its context. The entry originates in a study of metastatic and nonmetastatic thyroid tumors. V lost 3 bases, J lost 4 bases, and 21 bases lay in between. The V gene's germline CDR1 is MGHDK and CDR2 SYGVNS. The CDR3 consists of 17 residues. TCRdb re-analyzed the PCR reads through MiXCR. The data show about 39,000 clones, 15% to 20% seen once. Until they underwent thyroid surgery, no patient had received any treatment. The chain links TRBV25-1 to TRBJ1-1; D not certain. The receptor comes from a female donor with papillary thyroid cancer or a benign thyroid nodule (not recorded which). Some clones in this sample may be carry-over from other donors' samples. Sequencing was performed on blood. The CDR3 loop reads CASSDSASKGRGTEAFF. CDR3 bases: TGTGCCAGCAGTGATTCTGCGTCCAAAGGTCGGGGCACTGAAGCTTTCTTT.